This T cell receptor beta chain comes out of a study of response to subunit inactivated influenza vaccine. TCRdb passed the RT-PCR reads through MiXCR, listing each CDR3 protein once. This table holds some 640,000 distinct CDR3 sequences, around 13% found once. Germline CDR1 MGHDK, CDR2 SYGVNS. The CDR3 runs to 14 residues. V lost 3 bases and J 3 bases, leaving 10 bases between the germline ends. This clonotype was seen more than once but under ten times. The starting material was PBMCs from blood, obtained 14 to 15 days before vaccination. The rearrangement joins TRBV25-1 to TRBJ2-3; D uncertain. The receptor was isolated from a man between 45 and 60 years old who received an inactivated influenza vaccine. CDR3 amino acids: CASSEWAGTDTQYF. Here the CDR3 DNA reads TGTGCCAGCAGTGAGTGGGCAGGAACAGATACGCAGTATTTT.